This is a list of T cell receptor beta chains from one sample in a study of beta chain features in type 1 diabetes. The protocol was immunoSEQ multiplex PCR, while the TCRdb copy is restricted to in-frame clones and leaves out a portion. The sample has 200,000 to 250,000 clones, around a quarter seen once. Sequencing was carried out using central memory CD4+ T cells from blood. Receptors were obtained from a man aged 25 to 40 in good health. CDR3s include the opening cysteine and the closing phenylalanine or tryptophan. A D gene is named only where the DNA matches it firmly. Some rows mark clone size as missing; the rest say once, few, many or name a class of expanded clone.

d_call	clone_size	v_call	j_call	cdr3_nt	cdr3_aa
-	-	TRBV4-1	TRBJ1-4	TGCGCCAGCAGCCAAGATTCGGCCCCAGCGTATTTT	CASSQDSAPAYF
-	few	TRBV5-1	TRBJ1-6	TGCGCCAGCAGCTTGGCCCAGATTGCGGGTTCACCCCTCCACTTT	CASSLAQIAGSPLHF
-	-	TRBV7-2	TRBJ2-5	TGTGCCAGCAGCTTATATGCGTACCAAGAGACCCAGTACTTC	CASSLYAYQETQYF
-	few	TRBV28	TRBJ2-1	TGTGCCAGCAGTTTTGGGGCTGTCGAGGAGCAGTTCTTC	CASSFGAVEEQFF
TRBD1	-	TRBV25-1	TRBJ2-2	TGTGCCAGCGCCGAGGGGGCGAAGCTGTTTTTT	CASAEGAKLFF
-	few	TRBV6-6	TRBJ2-7	TGTGCCAGCACCCAGTCGGGGGCTAACGAGCAGTACTTC	CASTQSGANEQYF
-	few	TRBV6-1	TRBJ2-1	TGTGCCAGCAGTGTCGGTGTTTACAATGAGCAGTTCTTC	CASSVGVYNEQFF
-	-	TRBV7-7	TRBJ1-5	TGTGCCAGCAGCCAAGATCGCAATCAGCCCCAGCATTTT	CASSQDRNQPQHF
-	-	TRBV5-6	TRBJ2-3	TGTGCCAGCAGCCCCGGCGGGTGGCAGGGAACAGATACGCAGTATTTT	CASSPGGWQGTDTQYF
-	-	TRBV30	TRBJ2-6	TGTGCCTGGAGTGTTGGCACTTCTGGGGCCAACGTCCTGACTTTC	CAWSVGTSGANVLTF
-	few	TRBV7-8	TRBJ1-5	TGTGCCAGCACTGGCCAGGGTCAGCAGCCCCAGCATTTT	CASTGQGQQPQHF
TRBD1	few	TRBV29-1	TRBJ1-3	TGCAGCGTGGGGACAGGCCACTCTGGAAACACCATATATTTT	CSVGTGHSGNTIYF
-	-	TRBV29-1	TRBJ1-1	TGCAGCGCAGGACAGAGGAACACTGAAGCTTTCTTT	CSAGQRNTEAFF
TRBD2	-	TRBV18	TRBJ2-3	TGTGCCAGCTCACCCCGTCCCGGGACTAGCGGGGTCCCCTCAGATACGCAGTATTTT	CASSPRPGTSGVPSDTQYF
TRBD2	-	TRBV7-2	TRBJ2-5	TGTGCCAGCAGCTCCTCGACTAGCGGAGAGACCCAGTACTTC	CASSSSTSGETQYF
TRBD2	many	TRBV10-3	TRBJ2-3	TGTGCCATCAGTGAGAAAGTTGCGAGCGGGAGGGGCACAGATACGCAGTATTTT	CAISEKVASGRGTDTQYF
TRBD1	-	TRBV23-1	TRBJ2-3	TGCGCCAGCAGTAACAGGGGGTCTGGCCCAGATACGCAGTATTTT	CASSNRGSGPDTQYF
-	-	TRBV13	TRBJ1-6	TGTGCCAGCAGTGTACGGACCCCAGGGACCCTCCACTTT	CASSVRTPGTLHF
-	few	TRBV7-9	TRBJ2-3	TGTGCCAGCACCGAATACGGGACCACAGATACGCAGTATTTT	CASTEYGTTDTQYF
TRBD1	-	TRBV29-1	TRBJ1-5	TGCAGCGTCCTGACAGGGAGGGGTGGCAATCAGCCCCAGCATTTT	CSVLTGRGGNQPQHF
TRBD2	-	TRBV11-2	TRBJ2-1	TGTGCCAGCAGCTTCAGGACTAGCGGGAGTGTCGGTTACAATGAGCAGTTCTTC	CASSFRTSGSVGYNEQFF
TRBD1	few	TRBV29-1	TRBJ2-5	TGCAGCGGAGGACAGGGGCAAGAGACCCAGTACTTC	CSGGQGQETQYF
TRBD1	few	TRBV5-1	TRBJ2-1	TGCGCCAGCAGACATCGGGACAGTGTGACCTACAATGAGCAGTTCTTC	CASRHRDSVTYNEQFF
-	-	TRBV6-1	TRBJ1-5	TGTGCCAGCAGAGCAGGGGCCAATCAGCCCCAGCATTTT	CASRAGANQPQHF
-	few	TRBV10-3	TRBJ1-2	TGTGCCATCAGTGGGGCCCGTCCCGACTATGGCTACACCTTC	CAISGARPDYGYTF